This T cell receptor beta chain was documented in a study of blood T cell repertoires in COVID-19. As for the study in general: COVID-19 samples collected from the United States, Italy and Spain covered acute and convalescent phases.

Original processing notes: Estimation of nucleated cell counts relied on the amplification of reference gene primers. Assay used: immunoSEQ multiplex PCR; TCRdb lists only in-frame clones, some missing. That table furnishes V, J and clone size, whereas the DNA furnished D and trimming. The table includes about 94,000 clones, around 83% detected once. This clone was detected only a few times. From germline, CDR1 is KGHDR and CDR2 SFDVKD. The CDR3 is 15 amino acids. The germline V and J ends were trimmed by 7 bases and 0 bases, with 14 bases remaining between them. The receptor was isolated from a woman aged 55-75 years in a cohort sampled during active or convalescent COVID-19. This sequence joins TRBV24-1 and TRBJ1-2; D gene unclear. The sequencing input was peripheral blood. The DNA for the CDR3 is TGTGCCACCAGCCGGAGGGAGGGAGCTAACTATGGCTACACCTTC. This translates into CATSRREGANYGYTF.